This TCR beta chain was sequenced for a study of T cell responses to AZD1222 COVID-19 vaccine. General study results and limits: Just a handful of AZD1222 recipients were seropositive at baseline. Mostly white British, mostly female donors; authors suggested clonal diversity may be underestimated. Rises in breadth and depth of Spike-specific TCRs came after two AZD1222 doses. There were repertoire samples only from the period after the peak T cell response.

The method was immunoSEQ multiplex PCR; TCRdb's version includes in-frame clones alone and lacks a portion of them. The table includes around 100,000 clones, about 90% detected once. In germline, CDR1 is MDHEN, CDR2 SYDVKM. The length of the CDR3 is 15 residues. V dropped 3 bases and J dropped 2 bases, with 13 bases sitting between them. Note on this clone: Its antigen is as yet unknown.

This chain links TRBV28 with TRBJ1-1; possible D gene TRBD1, 5 bases. The sequence came from an adult in good health. This specimen was peripheral blood, taken on day 0 of MenACWY control vaccination. As DNA, the CDR3 is TGTGCCAGCAGTTTTTTTGGGACCCTAAACACTGAAGCTTTCTTT. Residues: CASSFFGTLNTEAFF.